Presented here are 4 T cell receptor beta chains from one specimen sequenced in a study of blood T cell repertoires in COVID-19. TCRdb's table, derived via immunoSEQ multiplex PCR, lists solely in-frame clones and lacks some. The sample contains 200,000 to 250,000 clones, approximately 83% of which appear only once. Material: peripheral blood. These TCRs come from an older woman with acute or convalescent COVID-19.

The chain combines TRBV21-1 with TRBJ2-1; the table's TRBD1 call for D was not verified on the DNA. TRBV21-1 has pseudogene status. This CDR3 has 18 residues. The CDR3 coding sequence is TGTGCCAGCAGCAAAAGACAGAGAACACGTTTCGACTACAATGAGCAGTTCTTC. It encodes CASSKRQRTRFDYNEQFF.

V and J are TRBV7-9 and TRBJ1-1; 9 bases match TRBD1. This CDR3 is built from 15 residues. V shed 1 base and J 1 base; nucleotides not matched to a gene: 1. Germline CDR1 reads SEHNR; CDR2 reads FQNEAQ (reference sequence). This CDR3 is CASSLGDRANTEAFF. The DNA for the CDR3 is TGTGCCAGCAGCTTAGGGGACAGGGCGAACACTGAAGCTTTCTTT.

This clone was found a few times. This chain joins TRBV10-3 and TRBJ1-5; 9 bases align to TRBD1. CDR1 is ENHRY, CDR2 SYGVKD, per germline. Trimming cost V 10 bases and J 5 bases; bases outside gene matches: 9. The CDR3 extends over 14 amino acids. The CDR3 DNA reads as TGTGCCAGCAAGACGGGACAGGGACATCAGCCCCAGCATTTT. It specifies CASKTGQGHQPQHF.

V and J are TRBV5-4 and TRBJ2-2, with 9 bases identical to TRBD1. With 4 bases clipped from V and 5 bases from J, the junction kept 6 bases outside the gene matches. The V gene's germline CDR1 is SGHNT and CDR2 YYREEE (reference sequence). This CDR3 is 15 amino acids long. CDR3 DNA: TGTGCCAGCAGCCCCACCGGGACAGGGACCGGGGAGCTGTTTTTT. It codes for CASSPTGTGTGELFF.